The 11 T cell receptor beta chains below all came from one sample that was sequenced in a study of cytomegalovirus exposure and HLA in healthy donors. PCR primers comprised 60 Vbeta and 13 Jbeta primers. Sequencing was performed with immunoSEQ multiplex PCR; in TCRdb, only in-frame clones are kept and a portion is missing. The data show roughly 90,000 clones, approximately 80% seen once. Material: PBMCs. These receptors were obtained from a man younger than 40 in good health and CMV-seropositive.

The V gene is TRBV4-3, the J gene TRBJ2-7, with 8 bases aligning to TRBD1. Germline loops: CDR1 LGHNA, CDR2 YSLEER. The CDR3 totals 14 residues. Germline trimming cut 1 base from V and 4 bases from J; bases unmatched to any gene: 3. The CDR3 DNA reads TGCGCCAGCAGCCAAGTCCAGGGGGCATACGAGCAGTACTTC. This encodes CASSQVQGAYEQYF.

The chain has TRBV5-1 and TRBJ2-7; tentatively, D is TRBD1 (5 bases). This CDR3 region has 16 residues. With 3 bases removed from V and 1 base from J, the gap between germline ends came to 17 bases. Germline-derived CDR1 and CDR2 are SGHRS and YFSETQ. The CDR3 nucleotides read TGCGCCAGCAGCTCGGGTGACAGTTACCCTTCCTACGAGCAGTACTTC. Translating it yields CASSSGDSYPSYEQYF.

The genes are TRBV5-1 and TRBJ2-1; 12 nucleotides align to TRBD2. Germline CDR1 reads SGHRS; CDR2 reads YFSETQ. The trim removed 5 bases at V and 8 bases at J, leaving 20 bases unmatched. The CDR3 consists of 19 residues. Here the CDR3 reads CASRPTLAGGHLQNDEQFF. The CDR3 DNA is TGCGCCAGCAGACCTACACTAGCGGGAGGCCATCTTCAGAACGATGAGCAGTTCTTC.

In this sample, this clone turned up once. The chain links TRBV7-8 to TRBJ1-1; TRBD1 might be the D (6 bases). The CDR3 has 16 residues. Germline lookup yields CDR1 SGHVS and CDR2 FQNEAQ. V was trimmed by 1 base and J by 0 bases, leaving 12 bases between them. The CDR3: CASSLESGTMNTEAFF. The CDR3 DNA is TGTGCCAGCAGCTTAGAGTCCGGGACAATGAACACTGAAGCTTTCTTT.

The V and J genes are TRBV2 and TRBJ1-1; TRBD1 matches 7 bases. After removal of 5 bases from V and 4 bases from J, the junction contained 7 bases not matched to a gene. CDR3 size: 14 residues. CDR1 and CDR2 (germline): SNHLY, FYNNEI. DNA for the CDR3: TGTGCCAGCAGTCCCCGACAGGGAAGCACTGAAGCTTTCTTT. It encodes CASSPRQGSTEAFF. Using reference TRBV2 and TRBJ1-1 for the parts outside the CDR3, the full variable domain is EPEVTQTPSHQVTQMGQEVILRCVPISNHLYFYWYRQILGQKVEFLVSFYNNEISEKSEIFDDQFSVERPDGSNFTLKIRSTKLEDSAMYFCASSPRQGSTEAFFGQGTRLTVV.

The V gene is TRBV10-3, the J gene TRBJ2-1; D possibly corresponds to TRBD1 (5 bases). The CDR3 runs 16 residues. Germline-derived CDR1 and CDR2 are ENHRY and SYGVKD. Trimming took 4 bases from V and 0 from J, leaving 13 bases between them. This CDR3 reads CAISVQNQGSYNEQFF. CDR3 sequence (DNA): TGTGCCATCAGTGTTCAAAACCAGGGCTCCTACAATGAGCAGTTCTTC.

As to this clone: The junction does not match germline at one end; this may be a read error. J is TRBJ2-1 and V is TRBV7-9; TRBD2 aligns across 8 bases. The CDR3 has 17 residues. Germline V gene sequence: CDR1 SEHNR, CDR2 FQNEAQ (reference sequence). CDR3 sequence reads: CSSSLRREATPYNEQFF. Here the CDR3 DNA reads TGTTCCAGCAGCTTAAGGCGGGAGGCTACTCCCTACAATGAGCAGTTCTTC.

V and J are TRBV7-9 and TRBJ1-1; D possibly corresponds to TRBD1 (6 bases). The CDR3 is 14 residues long. The V end lost 2 bases, the J end lost 5 bases, and 12 bases lay between the germline ends. Per the germline V gene, CDR1 is SEHNR and CDR2 is FQNEAQ (reference sequence). The CDR3 nucleotides are TGTGCCAGCAGCTTATTTCCAGGGGAGACTGAAGCTTTCTTT. Protein sequence: CASSLFPGETEAFF. The whole variable domain, filled in from reference TRBV7-9 and TRBJ1-1, reads DTGVSQNPRHKITKRGQNVTFRCDPISEHNRLYWYRQTLGQGPEFLTYFQNEAQLEKSRLLSDRFSAERPKGSFSTLEIQRTEQGDSAMYLCASSLFPGETEAFFGQGTRLTVV.

This clone was recorded once. The chain couples TRBV5-1 to TRBJ2-7, with D maybe TRBD2 (6 bases). V was shortened by 4 bases and J by 0 bases, with 11 bases between the two germline ends. This CDR3 comprises 14 residues. Per germline, CDR1 SGHRS and CDR2 YFSETQ. The CDR3 DNA reads as TGCGCCAGCAGCGAGGAGGGCAGCTCCTACGAGCAGTACTTC. It translates to CASSEEGSSYEQYF.

As DNA, the CDR3 is TGTGCCAGCAGCGTCAAGGCGGCTAGCGGGCTAAACAATGAGCAGTTCTTC. Protein sequence: CASSVKAASGLNNEQFF. The rearrangement joins TRBV9 to TRBJ2-1, with 8 bases lining up with TRBD2. The V gene end was trimmed by 2 bases and the J gene end by 5 bases; junction bases not matched to a gene: 12. The V gene's germline CDR1 is SGDLS and CDR2 YYNGEE. This CDR3 is 17 amino acids long.

This chain links TRBV6-1 with TRBJ1-5, with TRBD1 matching 8 bases. Trimming at V came to 6 bases and at J to 3 bases, leaving 7 bases not matched to a gene. CDR3 size: 15 residues. From germline, CDR1 is MNHNS and CDR2 SASEGT. CDR3 DNA: TGTGCCAGCAGACCAGGACAGGGTTACAATCAGCCCCAGCATTTT. As protein: CASRPGQGYNQPQHF.